These T cell receptor beta chains were read from a single sample in a study of vaccination and CD4 T cells after COVID-19. TCRdb used MiXCR to reprocess the PCR reads, holding one entry per CDR3 protein. The profile shows 17,000 or so distinct CDR3 sequences, 45% of them singletons. These TCRs' antigens remain unknown. This specimen consisted of CD4+ T cells from blood, cultured in vitro, obtained before SARS-CoV-2 vaccination. The receptors stem from a human donor who received a COVID-19 vaccine. CDR3s include the opening cysteine and the closing phenylalanine or tryptophan. The D gene is left open where the match is weak. Size tells how often a clone was seen (once, few, many) or the class of an expanded clone, and some rows leave it out.

clone_size j_call v_call d_call cdr3_nt cdr3_aa
. TRBJ2-5 TRBV7-2 TRBD1 TGTGCCAGCAGCCGCCGACCAACAGGGGTAGGGGAGACCCAGTACTTC CASSRRPTGVGETQYF
. TRBJ2-3 TRBV20-1 . TGCAGTGCTAGAAACTATAGGGGCCGGGATAGCGGACGCACAGATACGCAGTATTTT CSARNYRGRDSGRTDTQYF
. TRBJ1-6 TRBV11-3 . TGTGCCAGCAGCTTACGTACAGGAAGGCTCTGGTCACCCCTCCACTTT CASSLRTGRLWSPLHF
medium-sized TRBJ1-2 TRBV18 TRBD1 TGTGCCAGCTCACCATCGTCGGACAGGGGCTACACCTTC CASSPSSDRGYTF
. TRBJ2-7 TRBV6-7 . TGTGCCAGCAGTTACTCTGCGGACCACGAGCAGTACTTC CASSYSADHEQYF
. TRBJ1-6 TRBV10-2 . TGCGCCAGCAGTGAGCCGGCCTCTCCTTCTTCACCCCTCCACTTT CASSEPASPSSPLHF
few TRBJ1-2 TRBV2 TRBD1 TGTGCCAGCATTCGGGACAGGGACTATGGCTACACCTTC CASIRDRDYGYTF
. TRBJ1-6 TRBV6-1 . TGTGCCAGCAGAGTTTCCTATAATTCACCCCTCCACTTT CASRVSYNSPLHF
. TRBJ2-7 TRBV20-1 TRBD1 TGCAGTGCGCTTCAACCGGGACAGGGGGATCTGAAGACCTACGAGCAGTACTTC CSALQPGQGDLKTYEQYF
few TRBJ2-3 TRBV7-9 TRBD2 TGTGCCAGCAGCTTCGGACTAGCGGGGAAAGATACGCAGTATTTT CASSFGLAGKDTQYF
. TRBJ2-3 TRBV20-1 TRBD2 TGCAGTGCGGAACCGGGACTAGCGGGGGGGCCGCGTGAGACAGATACGCAGTATTTT CSAEPGLAGGPRETDTQYF
. TRBJ1-1 TRBV6-1 . TGTGCCAGCAGCATAAAATTTAACACTGAAGCTTTCTTT CASSIKFNTEAFF
. TRBJ2-1 TRBV2 TRBD2 TGTGCCAGCAGTGCACGGACTTCGGGGGGTTACAATGAGCAGTTCTTC CASSARTSGGYNEQFF
. TRBJ1-5 TRBV6-5 . TGTGCCAGCAGTTACACAGCCGCTCCCAATCAGCCCCAGCATTTT CASSYTAAPNQPQHF
. TRBJ2-2 TRBV19 TRBD2 TGTGCCAGTAGAATAGCGGGCCACGGCCCCGGGGAGCTGTTTTTT CASRIAGHGPGELFF
. TRBJ2-1 TRBV6-1 . TGTGCCAGCGGGGACTGGGACAATGAGCAGTTCTTC CASGDWDNEQFF
. TRBJ2-3 TRBV20-1 TRBD2 TGCAGTGCTCTAGCGGAGGACACAGATACGCAGTATTTT CSALAEDTDTQYF
few TRBJ2-2 TRBV24-1 TRBD1 TGTGCCACCAGTGACCAGACAGGGGCCAACACCGGGGAGCTGTTTTTT CATSDQTGANTGELFF
. TRBJ1-2 TRBV6-1 . TGTGCCAGCAGACCTCTGGGGGGGGGCGCGTCCGGCTACACCTTC CASRPLGGGASGYTF
. TRBJ1-2 TRBV14 TRBD1 TGTGCCAGCAGCCAAGCCGGGACAGGGGGCGGCTACACCTTC CASSQAGTGGGYTF